Each of the 15 T cell receptor beta chains below was sequenced from the same sample in a study of blood T cell repertoires in COVID-19. Clones were read by immunoSEQ multiplex PCR, and TCRdb kept only the in-frame ones, dropping some. The sample holds over 250,000 clones, 75% to 90% seen once. Material for sequencing was peripheral blood. All receptors come from a man in his fifties or sixties with acute or convalescent COVID-19.

This clone is a singleton in its sample. The chain is built from TRBV19 and TRBJ1-2; 8 bases are shared with TRBD1. Germline loops: CDR1 LNHDA, CDR2 SQIVND (reference sequence). The CDR3 sequence is 15 residues long. The trim removed 4 bases at V and 3 bases at J, leaving 7 bases unmatched. The CDR3 DNA reads TGTGCCAGTAGTAGGTTGGGACAGGCGTACTATGGCTACACCTTC. Translation: CASSRLGQAYYGYTF.

This clone was recorded a few times. The V call is TRBV13, the J call TRBJ2-2; 7 nucleotides align to TRBD1. The CDR3 loop spans 16 amino acids. Trimming took 7 bases from V and 0 from J; bases not matched to a gene: 8. Germline assignment: CDR1 PRHDT and CDR2 FYEKMQ (reference sequence). In DNA, the CDR3 is TGTGCCAGCACCTTTAAGAGGGGGCCGAACACCGGGGAGCTGTTTTTT. Translated: CASTFKRGPNTGELFF.

The V and J genes are TRBV7-3 and TRBJ1-6, with a possible D match to TRBD1 (5 bases). Trimming cost V 2 bases and J 9 bases, with 11 bases left between them. The germline gives CDR1 SGHTA, CDR2 FQGTGA. The CDR3 loop spans 14 amino acids. CDR3 residues: CASSLLGVASPLHF. DNA of the CDR3: TGTGCCAGCAGCTTATTAGGGGTCGCTTCACCCCTCCACTTT.

The gene calls are TRBV29-1 and TRBJ2-3, with 12 bases aligning to TRBD2. This CDR3 contains 15 residues. Germline trimming cut 5 bases from V and 0 bases from J; bases unmatched to any gene: 3. Germline loops: CDR1 SQVTM, CDR2 ANQGSEA. CDR3: CSVTSGGSSTDTQYF. The DNA of the CDR3 is TGCAGCGTTACTAGCGGGGGGTCTAGCACAGATACGCAGTATTTT.

This clone has only one observation. The V gene is TRBV3-1 (or the pseudogene TRBV3-2), the J gene TRBJ2-7; 7 bases are a match to TRBD2. From germline, CDR1 is LGHDT and CDR2 YNNKEL (reference sequence). The CDR3 runs 18 residues. Trimming took 1 base from V and 0 from J; bases not matched to a gene: 12. Written as DNA, the CDR3 is TGTGCCAGCAGCCAAGGAGAAGGGTTGCTAGCGGACTCCTACGAGCAGTACTTC. Protein product: CASSQGEGLLADSYEQYF.

This chain links TRBV5-6 with TRBJ1-1, with 8 bases aligning to TRBD1. This CDR3 is 15 amino acids long. V shed 5 bases, J shed 2 bases, and the junction held 8 bases outside the gene matches. Germline CDR1 reads SGHDT; CDR2 reads YYEEEE. The CDR3 nucleotides read TGTGCCAGCAGACAGGGGGTGGTTAGTAACACTGAAGCTTTCTTT. It codes for CASRQGVVSNTEAFF.

In its sample, this clone was seen once. V and J are TRBV6-2 or TRBV6-3 and TRBJ2-1; 14 bases agree with TRBD2. Germline V gives CDR1 MNHEY, CDR2 SVGEGT. The CDR3 is made up of 15 amino acids. V lost 5 bases to trimming and J lost 9 bases; unmatched junction nucleotides: 6. This CDR3 reads CASSRGLAGGGEQFF. The CDR3, as DNA: TGTGCCAGCAGTCGAGGACTAGCGGGGGGCGGTGAGCAGTTCTTC.

The CDR3 DNA is TGTGCCAGCGGTCTTACAGGGGGCCTCGGGGGTTCCTATGGCTACACCTTC. It yields the protein CASGLTGGLGGSYGYTF. The chain has TRBV6-6 and TRBJ1-2, with 9 bases that match TRBD1. V shed 8 bases and J 4 bases; nucleotides not matched to a gene: 17. CDR1 MNHNY and CDR2 SVGAGI come from the germline V gene (reference sequence). This CDR3 region has 17 residues.

This chain links TRBV2 with TRBJ2-7; weak D call: TRBD2 (6 bases). V lost 7 bases, J lost 5 bases, and 15 bases lay in between. CDR1 is SNHLY, CDR2 FYNNEI, per germline. This CDR3 has 13 amino acids. The CDR3 reads CASKEGNIHEQYF. The CDR3 coding sequence is TGTGCCAGCAAGGAGGGAAATATCCACGAGCAGTACTTC.

With respect to this clone: Other DNA sequences in this sample translate to the same CDR3. The rearrangement links TRBV18 to TRBJ2-5; D not certain. Trimming removed 3 bases at V and 3 bases at J, with 8 bases between. Germline CDR1 KGHSH, CDR2 LQKENI. This CDR3 spans 13 amino acids. The DNA for the CDR3 is TGTGCCAGCTCACCGAGCCTCGAAGAGACCCAGTACTTC. Protein product: CASSPSLEETQYF. Complete variable domain (other parts from reference TRBV18 and TRBJ2-5): NAGVMQNPRHLVRRRGQEARLRCSPMKGHSHVYWYRQLPEEGLKFMVYLQKENIIDESGMPKERFSAEFPKEGPSILRIQQVVRGDSAAYFCASSPSLEETQYFGPGTRLLVL.

This chain's CDR3 is CASSSGVSSYNEQFF. In DNA, the CDR3 is TGTGCCAGCAGCTCCGGGGTAAGCTCCTACAATGAGCAGTTCTTC. The chain joins TRBV2 to TRBJ2-1, with a possible D match to TRBD2 (5 bases). Germline CDR1 reads SNHLY; CDR2 reads FYNNEI. V lost 6 bases and J lost 0, with 12 bases in between. The CDR3 spans 15 residues.

This chain joins TRBV4-2 and TRBJ1-3; D unclear. CDR1 LGHNA and CDR2 YNFKEQ come from the germline V gene. This CDR3 is built from 18 residues. Trimming cost V 0 bases and J 0 bases, with 15 bases left between them. The CDR3 reads CASSQESGQAHSGNTIYF. CDR3 DNA: TGTGCCAGCAGCCAAGAGAGCGGGCAGGCTCACTCTGGAAACACCATATATTTT.

The rearrangement links TRBV5-4 to TRBJ2-5; 11 nucleotides align to TRBD2. There are 16 residues in the CDR3. Germline CDR1 SGHNT, CDR2 YYREEE (reference sequence). J gave up 4 bases and V 2 bases, and 7 bases lay outside the gene matches. In DNA, the CDR3 is TGTGCCAGCAGCTTTCCACTAGCGGGGGTCAGAGAGACCCAGTACTTC. Protein sequence: CASSFPLAGVRETQYF.

The chain is built from TRBV25-1 and TRBJ2-5; 10 nucleotides match TRBD1. CDR1 and CDR2 (germline): MGHDK, SYGVNS. The CDR3 consists of 17 residues. V was pared by 5 bases and J by 4 bases, with 13 bases of the junction left unmatched. CDR3 DNA: TGTGCCAGCAGTCAGCGCCCCGGGACAGGGGCCTTAGAGACCCAGTACTTC. This encodes CASSQRPGTGALETQYF.

Concerning this clone: This specimen includes other DNA sequences encoding the same CDR3. V gene TRBV5-1 combines with J gene TRBJ1-6; D call uncertain. The germline CDR1 and CDR2 sequences are SGHRS and YFSETQ. The V end lost 0 bases, the J end lost 8 bases, and 6 bases lay between the germline ends. This CDR3 region has 13 residues. CDR3 in DNA: TGCGCCAGCAGCTTGGCCGGGTATTCACCCCTCCACTTT. It yields the protein CASSLAGYSPLHF.